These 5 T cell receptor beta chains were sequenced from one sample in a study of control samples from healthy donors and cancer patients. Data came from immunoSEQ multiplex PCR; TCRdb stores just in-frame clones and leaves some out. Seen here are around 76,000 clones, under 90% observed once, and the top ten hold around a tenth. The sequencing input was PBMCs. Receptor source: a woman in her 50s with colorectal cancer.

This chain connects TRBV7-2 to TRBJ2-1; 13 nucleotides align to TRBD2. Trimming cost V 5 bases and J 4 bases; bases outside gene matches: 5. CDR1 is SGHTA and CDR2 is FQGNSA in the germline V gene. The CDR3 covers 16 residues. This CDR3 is CASSPGLAGEYNEQFF. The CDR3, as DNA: TGTGCCAGCAGCCCCGGACTAGCGGGGGAGTACAATGAGCAGTTCTTC.

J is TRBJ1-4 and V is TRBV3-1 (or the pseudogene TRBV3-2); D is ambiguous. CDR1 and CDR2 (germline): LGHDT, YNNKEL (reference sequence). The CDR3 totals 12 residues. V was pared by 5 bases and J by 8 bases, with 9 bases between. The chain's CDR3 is CASSSYGEKLFF. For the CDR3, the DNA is TGTGCCAGCAGCTCCTACGGGGAAAAACTGTTTTTT.

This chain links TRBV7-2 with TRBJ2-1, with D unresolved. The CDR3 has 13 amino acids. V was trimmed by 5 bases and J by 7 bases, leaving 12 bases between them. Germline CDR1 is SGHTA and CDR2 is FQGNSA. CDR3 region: CASSTTPGNEQFF. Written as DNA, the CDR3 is TGTGCCAGCAGCACCACTCCGGGTAATGAGCAGTTCTTC.

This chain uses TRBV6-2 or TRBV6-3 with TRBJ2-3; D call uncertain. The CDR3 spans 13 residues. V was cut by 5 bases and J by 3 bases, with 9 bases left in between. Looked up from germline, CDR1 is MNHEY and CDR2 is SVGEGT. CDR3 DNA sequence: TGTGCCAGCAGTCGACTCGTTACAGATACGCAGTATTTT. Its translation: CASSRLVTDTQYF.

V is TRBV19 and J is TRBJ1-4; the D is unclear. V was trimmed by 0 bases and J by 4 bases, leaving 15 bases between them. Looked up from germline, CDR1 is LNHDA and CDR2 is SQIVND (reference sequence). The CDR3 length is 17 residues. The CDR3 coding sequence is TGTGCCAGTAGTATAGAGCGCGGAGGAGCTCTTAATGAAAAACTGTTTTTT. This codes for CASSIERGGALNEKLFF.